A single sample gave rise to the 9 T cell receptor beta chains below, sequenced in a study of shared clonotypes between healthy human individuals. Clones were sequenced by immunoSEQ multiplex PCR, and TCRdb holds only the in-frame ones, with some missing. The sample holds more than 400,000 clones, about 96% seen once. The sample consisted of naive CD4+ T cells sorted from blood. The sample's subset: CD45RA+ positively selected. The receptor set was obtained from a woman aged 25 to 39 in good health.

The chain employs TRBV28 and TRBJ2-7; 9 bases match TRBD1. Germline lookup yields CDR1 MDHEN and CDR2 SYDVKM. The CDR3 extends over 17 amino acids. Trimming at V came to 1 base and at J to 2 bases, leaving 9 bases not matched to a gene. The CDR3 bases are TGTGCCAGCAGTTTATCTTTTACGGGACAGGGTGCCTACGAGCAGTACTTC. It is translated as CASSLSFTGQGAYEQYF.

The CDR3: CASSIVGHRNYGYTF. The CDR3 nucleotides read TGTGCCAGTAGTATTGTTGGACACCGAAACTATGGCTACACCTTC. The chain joins TRBV19 to TRBJ1-2; D possibly corresponds to TRBD1 (5 bases). The length of the CDR3 is 15 residues. Germline assignment: CDR1 LNHDA and CDR2 SQIVND (reference sequence). The germline V and J ends were trimmed by 3 bases and 2 bases, with 13 bases remaining between them. The variable domain in full, with the rest retrieved from reference TRBV19 and TRBJ1-2, is DGGITQSPKYLFRKEGQNVTLSCEQNLNHDAMYWYRQDPGQGLRLIYYSQIVNDFQKGDIAEGYSVSREKKESFPLTVTSAQKNPTAFYLCASSIVGHRNYGYTFGSGTRLTVV.

This chain connects TRBV5-1 to TRBJ1-1, with no clear D. V shed 9 bases and J shed 9 bases, with 9 bases lying between them. This CDR3 has 9 residues. CDR1 SGHRS and CDR2 YFSETQ come from the germline V gene. CDR3 loop: CANIPQAFF. CDR3 coding DNA: TGCGCCAACATCCCCCAAGCTTTCTTT.

V is TRBV30 and J is TRBJ2-5; possibly TRBD1 for D (5 bases). This CDR3 comprises 16 residues. V lost 3 bases and J 3 bases, leaving 20 bases between the germline ends. The germline V gene encodes CDR1 GTSNPN and CDR2 SVGIG (reference sequence). The CDR3 loop is CAWSLGVMVSEETQYF. CDR3 bases: TGTGCCTGGAGCCTAGGGGTCATGGTATCTGAAGAGACCCAGTACTTC.

This chain links TRBV4-2 with TRBJ1-4; 7 nucleotides align to TRBD1. Germline V gene data show CDR1 as LGHNA and CDR2 as YNFKEQ. V trimming: 1 base; J trimming: 1 base; junction bases outside the gene matches: 6. This CDR3 contains 17 residues. The CDR3 nucleotides are TGTGCCAGCAGCCAAGGAGGGGGCGGGGGAACTAATGAAAAACTGTTTTTT. This translates into CASSQGGGGGTNEKLFF.

The chain recombines TRBV7-2 with TRBJ1-5; D unresolved. The CDR3 spans 12 residues. V lost 3 bases and J lost 7, with 7 bases in between. The germline V gene has CDR1 SGHTA and CDR2 FQGNSA. The CDR3 DNA is TGTGCCAGCAGCTTCCAAAGCCAGCCCCAGCATTTT. Protein sequence: CASSFQSQPQHF.

The J gene is TRBJ2-1, the V gene TRBV28, with 9 bases lining up with TRBD2. The CDR3 loop spans 16 amino acids. CDR1 and CDR2 (germline): MDHEN, SYDVKM. Trimming took 4 bases from V and 0 from J; bases not matched to a gene: 4. DNA for the CDR3: TGTGCCAGCAGTTCATCTAGCGGGAACTCCTACAATGAGCAGTTCTTC. Translating gives CASSSSSGNSYNEQFF. Combining the CDR3 with reference TRBV28 and TRBJ2-1 gives the whole variable domain DVKVTQSSRYLVKRTGEKVFLECVQDMDHENMFWYRQDPGLGLRLIYFSYDVKMKEKGDIPEGYSVSREKKERFSLILESASTNQTSMYLCASSSSSGNSYNEQFFGPGTRLTVL.

The rearrangement links TRBV15 to TRBJ2-3; 7 bases are shared with TRBD2. The germline V gene has CDR1 LNHNV and CDR2 YYDKDF (reference sequence). The length of the CDR3 is 16 residues. Germline trimming cut 1 base from V and 1 base from J; bases unmatched to any gene: 5. DNA of the CDR3: TGTGCCACCAGCAGAGGTAGCGGGTTCGGCACAGATACGCAGTATTTT. Protein: CATSRGSGFGTDTQYF.

Concerning this clone: Mismatch with germline at one junction end may stem from a read error. This chain uses TRBV5-4 with TRBJ2-5; D tentatively reads TRBD1 or TRBD2 (6 bases each). Per the germline V gene, CDR1 is SGHNT and CDR2 is YYREEE (reference sequence). The CDR3 runs to 12 residues. The CDR3 region is CASSRGGTTSHF. Written as DNA, the CDR3 is TGTGCCAGCAGCCGAGGCGGGACAACCTCCCACTTC.